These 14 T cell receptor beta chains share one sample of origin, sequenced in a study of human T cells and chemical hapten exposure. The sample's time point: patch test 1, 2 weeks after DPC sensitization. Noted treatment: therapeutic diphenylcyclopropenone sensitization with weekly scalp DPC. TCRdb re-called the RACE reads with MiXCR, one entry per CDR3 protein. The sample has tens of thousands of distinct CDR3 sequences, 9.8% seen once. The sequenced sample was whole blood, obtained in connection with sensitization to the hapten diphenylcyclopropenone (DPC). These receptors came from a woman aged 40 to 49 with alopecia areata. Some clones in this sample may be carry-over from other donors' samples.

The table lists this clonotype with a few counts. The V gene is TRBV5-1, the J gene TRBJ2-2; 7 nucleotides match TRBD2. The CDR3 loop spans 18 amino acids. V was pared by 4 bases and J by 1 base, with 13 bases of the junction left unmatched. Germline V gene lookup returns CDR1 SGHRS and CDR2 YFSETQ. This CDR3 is CASSPVGTTSLNTGELFF. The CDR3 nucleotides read TGCGCCAGCAGCCCCGTGGGGACTACCAGTCTGAACACCGGGGAGCTGTTTTTT.

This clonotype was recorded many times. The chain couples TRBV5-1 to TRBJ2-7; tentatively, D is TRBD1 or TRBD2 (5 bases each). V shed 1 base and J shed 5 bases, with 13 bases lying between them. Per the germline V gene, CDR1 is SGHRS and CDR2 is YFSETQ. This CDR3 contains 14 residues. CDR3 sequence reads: CASSLSVGTHEQYF. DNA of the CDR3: TGCGCCAGCAGCTTGTCGGTGGGGACCCACGAGCAGTACTTC.

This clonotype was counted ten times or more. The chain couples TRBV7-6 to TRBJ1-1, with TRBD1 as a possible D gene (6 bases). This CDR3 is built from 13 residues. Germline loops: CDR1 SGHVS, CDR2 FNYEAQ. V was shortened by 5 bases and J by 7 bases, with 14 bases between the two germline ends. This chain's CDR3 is CASSPPGGNEAFF. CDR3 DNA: TGTGCCAGCAGCCCCCCCGGGGGCAATGAAGCTTTCTTT. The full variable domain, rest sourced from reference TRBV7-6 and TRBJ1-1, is GAGVSQSPRYKVTKRGQDVALRCDPISGHVSLYWYRQALGQGPEFLTYFNYEAQQDKSGLPNDRFSAERPEGSISTLTIQRTEQRDSAMYRCASSPPGGNEAFFGQGTRLTVV.

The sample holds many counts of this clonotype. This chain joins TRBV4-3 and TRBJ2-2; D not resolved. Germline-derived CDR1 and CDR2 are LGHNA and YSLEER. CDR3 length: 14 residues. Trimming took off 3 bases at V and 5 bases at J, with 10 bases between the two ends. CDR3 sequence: CASSQTTLTGELFF. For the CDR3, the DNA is TGCGCCAGCAGCCAGACAACCCTTACCGGGGAGCTGTTTTTT.

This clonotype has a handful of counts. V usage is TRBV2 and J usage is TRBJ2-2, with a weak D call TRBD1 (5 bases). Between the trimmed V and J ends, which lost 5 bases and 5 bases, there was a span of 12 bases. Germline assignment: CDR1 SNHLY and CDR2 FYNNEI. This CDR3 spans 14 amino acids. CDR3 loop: CASSMTVKTGELFF. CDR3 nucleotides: TGTGCCAGCAGTATGACAGTGAAGACCGGGGAGCTGTTTTTT.

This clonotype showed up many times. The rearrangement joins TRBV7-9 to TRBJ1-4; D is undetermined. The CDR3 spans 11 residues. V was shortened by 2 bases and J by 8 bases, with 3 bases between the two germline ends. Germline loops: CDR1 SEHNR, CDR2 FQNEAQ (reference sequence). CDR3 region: CASSLREKLFF. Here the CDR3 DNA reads TGTGCCAGCAGCTTACGGGAAAAACTGTTTTTT.

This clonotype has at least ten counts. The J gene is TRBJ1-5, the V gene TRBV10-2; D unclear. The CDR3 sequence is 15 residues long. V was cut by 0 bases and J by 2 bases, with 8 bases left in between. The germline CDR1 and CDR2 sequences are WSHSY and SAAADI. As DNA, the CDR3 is TGCGCCAGCAGTGAGTCAAGTTGGGGCAATCAGCCCCAGCATTTT. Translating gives CASSESSWGNQPQHF.

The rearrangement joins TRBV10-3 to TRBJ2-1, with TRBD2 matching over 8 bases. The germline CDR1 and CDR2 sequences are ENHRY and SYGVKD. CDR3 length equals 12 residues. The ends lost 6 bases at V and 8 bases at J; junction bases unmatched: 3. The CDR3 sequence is CAIRGLVDEQFF. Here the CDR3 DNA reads TGTGCCATCAGGGGACTAGTCGATGAGCAGTTCTTC.

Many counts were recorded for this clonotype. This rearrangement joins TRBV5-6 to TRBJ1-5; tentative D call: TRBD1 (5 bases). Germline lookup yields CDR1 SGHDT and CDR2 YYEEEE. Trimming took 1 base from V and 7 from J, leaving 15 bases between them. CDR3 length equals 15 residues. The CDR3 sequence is CASSLNPGLGQPQHF. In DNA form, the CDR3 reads TGTGCCAGCAGCTTGAACCCAGGGCTTGGGCAGCCCCAGCATTTT.

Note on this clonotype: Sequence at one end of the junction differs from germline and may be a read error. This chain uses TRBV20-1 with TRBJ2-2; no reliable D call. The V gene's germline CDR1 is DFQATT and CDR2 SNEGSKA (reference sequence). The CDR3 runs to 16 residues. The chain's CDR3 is CSASPFEAPKTGELFF. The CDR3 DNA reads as TGCAGTGCTAGTCCCTTCGAGGCCCCGAAGACCGGGGAGCTGTTTTTT.

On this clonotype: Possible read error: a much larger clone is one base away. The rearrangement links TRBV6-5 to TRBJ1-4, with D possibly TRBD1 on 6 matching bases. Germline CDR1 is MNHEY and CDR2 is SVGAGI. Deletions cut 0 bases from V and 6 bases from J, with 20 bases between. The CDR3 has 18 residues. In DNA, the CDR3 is TGTGCCAGCAGTTACTCGACGATACTGGGACATGGGTATGAAAAACTGTTTTTT. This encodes CASSYSTILGHGYEKLFF.

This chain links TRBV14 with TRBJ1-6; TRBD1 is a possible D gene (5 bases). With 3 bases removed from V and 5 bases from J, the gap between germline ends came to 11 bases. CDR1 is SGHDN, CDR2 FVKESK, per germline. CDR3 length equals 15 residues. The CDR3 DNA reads TGTGCCAGCAGCCAGGTTTTGGGGGATAATTCACCCCTCCACTTT. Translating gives CASSQVLGDNSPLHF.

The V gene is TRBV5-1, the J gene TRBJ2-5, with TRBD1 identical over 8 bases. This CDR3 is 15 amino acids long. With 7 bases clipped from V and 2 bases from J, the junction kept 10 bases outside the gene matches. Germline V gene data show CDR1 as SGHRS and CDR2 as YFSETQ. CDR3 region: CASYDGDRLQETQYF. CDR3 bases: TGCGCCAGCTACGATGGGGACAGGCTACAAGAGACCCAGTACTTC.

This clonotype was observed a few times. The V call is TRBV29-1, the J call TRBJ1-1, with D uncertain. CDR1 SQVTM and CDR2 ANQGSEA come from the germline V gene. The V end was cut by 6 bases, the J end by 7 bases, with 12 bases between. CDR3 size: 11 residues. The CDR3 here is CSVRYYNEAFF. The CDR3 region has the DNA TGCAGCGTCCGATACTACAATGAAGCTTTCTTT.